This entry is about one TCR beta chain. This record belongs to a study of blood T cell repertoires in COVID-19. Study-level background: Researchers got acute and convalescent COVID-19 samples from the United States, Italy and Spain.

This CDR3 is built from 17 residues. Germline lookup yields CDR1 MDHEN and CDR2 SYDVKM. V lost 0 bases to trimming and J lost 4 bases; unmatched junction nucleotides: 3. Authors' analysis steps: Researchers report that nucleated cell counts were estimated from reference gene primer amplification. The data were produced by immunoSEQ multiplex PCR, yet TCRdb's version contains in-frame clones alone and is incomplete. The DNA gave D and trimming, while V, J and clone size come from that table. The sample carries around 250,000 clones, about 84% recorded once. Assignment of participants to cohorts was predicated upon participant-reported clinical history. Before being deemed recovered, Cohort 3 donors had two negative PCRs, clearance, or symptom resolution.

The receptor was derived from a woman between 45 and 65 years old who had recovered from COVID-19. J is TRBJ2-2 and V is TRBV28, with 12 bases lining up with TRBD1. Sequenced: PBMCs or T cells enriched from blood (not recorded which). The chain's CDR3 is CASSLWGQGARTGELFF. The CDR3 DNA reads as TGTGCCAGCAGTTTATGGGGACAGGGGGCGCGCACCGGGGAGCTGTTTTTT.